Below, one T cell receptor beta chain is given with its context. As yet, its antigen is unknown. PCRs each included synthetic TCR analog templates spiked in. Sequenced by immunoSEQ multiplex PCR; TCRdb stores in-frame clones only, minus some. The sample has about 81,000 clones; roughly 90% are singletons. The CDR3 loop spans 15 amino acids. Germline assignment: CDR1 SGHTA and CDR2 FQGNSA. Losses at the gene ends were 5 bases for V and 9 bases for J; bases not matched to a gene: 11. This record comes from a study of PD-L1 blockade in urothelial cancer. Study-level results: Durable-benefit patients showed greater tumor-associated blood clone expansion at 3 weeks. A pretreatment blood TCR clonality that fell below the median predicted better progression-free and overall survival.

Time point of the sample: pretreatment peripheral blood. The material was PBMCs, obtained around atezolizumab (anti-PD-L1) treatment. The V gene is TRBV7-2, the J gene TRBJ2-1; 9 nucleotides line up with TRBD2. The TCR was taken from an elderly woman with urothelial cancer. The CDR3 nucleotides are TGTGCCAGCAGCCAAGGAAGCGGGAGGTTATCTGAGCAGTTCTTC. It translates to CASSQGSGRLSEQFF.